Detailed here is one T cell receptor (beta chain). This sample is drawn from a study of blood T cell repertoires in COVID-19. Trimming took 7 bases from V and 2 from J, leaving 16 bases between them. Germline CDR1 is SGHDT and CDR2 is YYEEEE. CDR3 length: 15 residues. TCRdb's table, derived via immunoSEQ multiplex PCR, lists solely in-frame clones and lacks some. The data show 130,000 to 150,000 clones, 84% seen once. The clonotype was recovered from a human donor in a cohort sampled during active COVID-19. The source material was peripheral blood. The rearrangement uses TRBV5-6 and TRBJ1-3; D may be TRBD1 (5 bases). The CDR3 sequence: CASRTTGTPGNTIYF. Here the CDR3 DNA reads TGTGCCAGCCGAACCACAGGAACCCCTGGAAACACCATATATTTT.